This T cell receptor (beta chain) was recorded in a study of blood T cell repertoires in COVID-19. Study background: Sites in the United States, Italy and Spain provided acute and convalescent COVID-19 samples. Nucleic acid was either cDNA or gDNA, and it came from T cells, B-cell-depleted T cells, or PBMCs.

Authors' data handling: Counts of nucleated cells, estimated from reference gene primer amplification, were obtained. Method: immunoSEQ multiplex PCR; TCRdb's copy keeps in-frame clones and lacks some. V and J calls and clone size come straight from that table; D and trimming were deduced from the DNA. The top ten clones hold more than 0.25% of a sample with approximately 670,000 clones, about nine tenths of them seen once. The CDR3 consists of 10 residues. V lost 0 bases and J lost 11, with 7 bases in between. Per the germline V gene, CDR1 is DFQATT and CDR2 is SNEGSKA (reference sequence). V is TRBV20-1 and J is TRBJ1-1; D perhaps matches TRBD1 (5 bases). The sequence derives from a woman between 18 and 29 years old with acute or convalescent COVID-19. The sequencing input was peripheral blood. This CDR3 reads CSARDRGAFF. The CDR3 nucleotides read TGCAGTGCTAGAGATCGGGGGGCTTTCTTT.